This is a list of T cell receptor beta chains from one sample in a study of T cell responses to AZD1222 COVID-19 vaccine. This table comes from immunoSEQ multiplex PCR, and its TCRdb copy is limited to in-frame clones, with some not included. The sample yields tens of thousands of clones, under 90% seen once. Sample: peripheral blood, taken 28 days after the second AZD1222 dose. Receptor source: an adult who received the AZD1222 COVID-19 vaccine. CDR3s include the opening cysteine and the closing phenylalanine or tryptophan. A D gene is named only where the DNA matches it firmly.

v_call: TRBV10-3; j_call: TRBJ2-2; d_call: NA; cdr3_aa: CATESRGETGELFF; cdr3_nt: TGTGCCACCGAGTCCAGGGGGGAAACCGGGGAGCTGTTTTTT
v_call: TRBV18; j_call: TRBJ1-1; d_call: NA; cdr3_aa: CASSEAMNTEAFF; cdr3_nt: TGTGCCAGCTCGGAAGCCATGAACACTGAAGCTTTCTTT
v_call: TRBV29-1; j_call: TRBJ1-1; d_call: NA; cdr3_aa: CSVTPRRPNTEAFF; cdr3_nt: TGCAGCGTGACGCCCCGGCGTCCGAACACTGAAGCTTTCTTT
v_call: TRBV19; j_call: TRBJ1-1; d_call: NA; cdr3_aa: CASRGGSQGNTEAFF; cdr3_nt: TGTGCCAGCAGGGGTGGTTCACAGGGGAACACTGAAGCTTTCTTT
v_call: TRBV5-1; j_call: TRBJ2-5; d_call: NA; cdr3_aa: CASSGLIQETQYF; cdr3_nt: TGCGCCAGCAGCGGGCTGATCCAAGAGACCCAGTACTTC
v_call: TRBV24-1; j_call: TRBJ2-3; d_call: NA; cdr3_aa: CATSDLLQGHTQYF; cdr3_nt: TGTGCCACCAGTGATTTGCTCCAGGGACATACGCAGTATTTT
v_call: TRBV7-8; j_call: TRBJ1-2; d_call: NA; cdr3_aa: CASSLALGAASTNYGYTF; cdr3_nt: TGTGCCAGCAGCTTAGCGCTAGGGGCAGCTTCAACTAACTATGGCTACACCTTC
v_call: TRBV3-1/TRBV3-2; j_call: TRBJ1-1; d_call: NA; cdr3_aa: CASSQGATEAFF; cdr3_nt: TGTGCCAGCAGCCAGGGGGCCACTGAAGCTTTCTTT
v_call: TRBV30; j_call: TRBJ1-2; d_call: NA; cdr3_aa: CAWSQGQFSNYGYTF; cdr3_nt: TGTGCCTGGAGTCAAGGACAATTTTCTAACTATGGCTACACCTTC
v_call: TRBV4-3; j_call: TRBJ1-1; d_call: NA; cdr3_aa: CASSQAPIGGTNTEAFF; cdr3_nt: TGCGCCAGCAGCCAGGCTCCAATCGGTGGAACGAACACTGAAGCTTTCTTT
v_call: TRBV6-1; j_call: TRBJ1-2; d_call: NA; cdr3_aa: CASSESQGGAGYTF; cdr3_nt: TGTGCCAGCAGTGAAAGTCAGGGTGGCGCTGGCTACACCTTC
v_call: TRBV27; j_call: TRBJ2-1; d_call: TRBD1; cdr3_aa: CASSLMGQGALIGDNEQFF; cdr3_nt: TGTGCCAGCAGCCTTATGGGACAGGGGGCTCTAATCGGGGACAATGAGCAGTTCTTC
v_call: TRBV2; j_call: TRBJ2-3; d_call: NA; cdr3_aa: CASGDFFTDTQYF; cdr3_nt: TGTGCCAGCGGGGACTTCTTCACAGATACGCAGTATTTT
v_call: TRBV5-1; j_call: TRBJ1-1; d_call: TRBD1; cdr3_aa: CASSLQTGGNEAFF; cdr3_nt: TGCGCCAGCAGCTTGCAGACAGGGGGAAATGAAGCTTTCTTT
v_call: TRBV2; j_call: TRBJ1-5; d_call: TRBD1; cdr3_aa: CASSKRDRALGNQPQHF; cdr3_nt: TGTGCCAGCAGCAAGAGGGACAGGGCGCTTGGCAATCAGCCCCAGCATTTT
v_call: TRBV6-5; j_call: TRBJ1-4; d_call: TRBD1; cdr3_aa: CASSRTGGSEKLFF; cdr3_nt: TGTGCCAGCAGTAGGACAGGGGGCAGCGAAAAACTGTTTTTT